This TCR beta chain was observed in a study of blood T cell repertoires in COVID-19. About the research overall: Samples came from the United States, Italy and Spain, spanning acute and convalescent COVID-19. From T cells, B-cell-depleted T cells, or PBMCs came the material, which was cDNA or gDNA.

Per the study methods: By means of reference gene primer amplification, nucleated cell counts were estimated. Produced via immunoSEQ multiplex PCR; TCRdb's table is partial and in-frame only. V and J calls and clone size are copied from that table; D and trimming were computed from the DNA. Found here are some 250,000 clones, approximately 83% of them singletons; the top ten hold 3% to 3.5%. CDR1 MGHDK and CDR2 SYGVNS come from the germline V gene. There are 15 residues in the CDR3. V was trimmed by 4 bases and J by 3 bases, leaving 12 bases between them. The sample comprised peripheral blood. The rearrangement joins TRBV25-1 to TRBJ1-4, with D tentatively TRBD1 (6 bases). The TCR comes from a woman aged 25 to 39 who had recovered from COVID-19. CDR3 region: CASSGGGQANEKLFF. In DNA, the CDR3 is TGTGCCAGCAGTGGGGGGGGGCAGGCTAATGAAAAACTGTTTTTT.